The 28 T cell receptor beta chains reported below all come from one sample, sequenced in a study of T cells after posttransplantation cyclophosphamide. Only in-frame clones appear in the TCRdb table, and some are missing; sequencing was by immunoSEQ multiplex PCR. The sample consists of roughly 13,000 clones, about 80% of them appearing once. The sequencing input was memory CD4+ T cells sorted from PBMCs. The receptors originated from a man over 45 in good health, CMV-negative, and a related stem cell transplant donor.

CDR3 sequence (DNA): TGTGCCAGCAGAGACTTAAACACTGAAGCTTTCTTT. It encodes CASRDLNTEAFF. V is TRBV5-4 and J is TRBJ1-1; D is ambiguous. Germline CDR1 reads SGHNT; CDR2 reads YYREEE (reference sequence). The V and J ends lost 5 bases and 2 bases respectively, with 7 bases between them. The CDR3 is 12 amino acids.

The rearrangement links TRBV29-1 to TRBJ2-5, with a tentative D call TRBD2 (6 bases). The CDR3 spans 15 residues. V lost 4 bases to trimming and J lost 3 bases, with 18 bases between them. The germline V gene encodes CDR1 SQVTM and CDR2 ANQGSEA. The CDR3 sequence is CSVVGGNSFEETQYF. For the CDR3, the DNA is TGCAGCGTTGTGGGGGGTAATTCCTTTGAAGAGACCCAGTACTTC.

This clone occurred a few times. The chain employs TRBV4-1 and TRBJ1-2, with no clear D. Trimming took off 2 bases at V and 3 bases at J, with 22 bases between the two ends. This CDR3 has 18 residues. Germline V CDR1 and CDR2: MGHRA, YSYEKL. The CDR3 here is CASSQSVVGRQVYYGYTF. The CDR3 DNA is TGCGCCAGCAGCCAATCTGTGGTGGGCAGACAAGTATACTATGGCTACACCTTC.

The chain combines TRBV2 with TRBJ2-7; 7 bases align to TRBD2. Germline loops: CDR1 SNHLY, CDR2 FYNNEI. The CDR3 extends over 13 amino acids. Germline trimming cut 4 bases from V and 7 bases from J; bases unmatched to any gene: 7. The CDR3 DNA sequence: TGTGCCAGCAGTGGGCAGCGGGAAGGGGAGCAGTACTTC. Its protein is CASSGQREGEQYF. Looking up the rest from reference TRBV2 and TRBJ2-7 gives the full variable domain: EPEVTQTPSHQVTQMGQEVILRCVPISNHLYFYWYRQILGQKVEFLVSFYNNEISEKSEIFDDQFSVERPDGSNFTLKIRSTKLEDSAMYFCASSGQREGEQYFGPGTRLTVT.

V is TRBV6-5 and J is TRBJ2-6; TRBD2 is a possible D gene (6 bases). There are 16 residues in the CDR3. Germline V gene lookup returns CDR1 MNHEY and CDR2 SVGAGI. V was clipped by 2 bases and J by 0 bases, with 8 bases between them. The chain's CDR3 is CASSYGGISGANVLTF. The DNA for the CDR3 is TGTGCCAGCAGTTACGGCGGGATCTCTGGGGCCAACGTCCTGACTTTC.

The J gene is TRBJ2-1, the V gene TRBV27; D is uncertain. V was clipped by 6 bases and J by 3 bases, with 12 bases between them. This CDR3 has 14 residues. Per germline, CDR1 MNHEY and CDR2 SMNVEV (reference sequence). In DNA, the CDR3 is TGTGCCAGCAGCGAACCCAGGCACTACAATGAGCAGTTCTTC. This codes for CASSEPRHYNEQFF.

The chain links TRBV5-1 to TRBJ2-1, with 7 bases lining up with TRBD1. CDR3 length: 14 residues. Unmatched junction bases numbered 9, after V lost 3 bases and J lost 9 bases. Germline V lookup: CDR1 SGHRS, CDR2 YFSETQ. Here the CDR3 reads CASSSGQPRAEQFF. DNA for the CDR3: TGCGCCAGCAGCTCGGGACAGCCTCGCGCTGAGCAGTTCTTC.

The chain joins TRBV6-1 to TRBJ1-2; no reliable D call. V was pared by 0 bases and J by 9 bases, with 11 bases between. CDR1 MNHNS and CDR2 SASEGT come from the germline V gene. The CDR3 extends over 13 amino acids. In nucleotides, the CDR3 is TGTGCCAGCAGTGAAGCAACAACGGGGAGCTACACCTTC. As protein: CASSEATTGSYTF.

The rearrangement links TRBV6-4 to TRBJ2-1; TRBD2 matches at 9 bases. CDR3 length: 14 residues. Germline lookup yields CDR1 MRHNA and CDR2 SNTAGT. The junction had 2 bases not matched to a gene; V was cut back by 0 bases and J by 8 bases. The CDR3 here is CASSDSRGGHEQFF. Here the CDR3 DNA reads TGTGCCAGCAGTGACTCGCGGGGGGGCCATGAGCAGTTCTTC.

This chain connects TRBV6-5 to TRBJ2-1; 8 bases fit TRBD2. CDR3 length equals 15 residues. The germline V gene has CDR1 MNHEY and CDR2 SVGAGI. The trim removed 2 bases at V and 8 bases at J, leaving 8 bases unmatched. The CDR3 loop reads CASSYADGGVYEQFF. Written as DNA, the CDR3 is TGTGCCAGCAGTTACGCTGACGGGGGGGTCTATGAGCAGTTCTTC.

The V gene is TRBV6-5, the J gene TRBJ2-5, with TRBD2 identical over 8 bases. This CDR3 comprises 16 residues. The V and J ends lost 0 bases and 2 bases, in that order; junction bases with no gene match: 5. Germline CDR1 and CDR2: MNHEY and SVGAGI. CDR3 sequence (DNA): TGTGCCAGCAGTTACTCCCGGGCTAGCGGGCAAGAGACCCAGTACTTC. This gives the protein CASSYSRASGQETQYF.

This chain connects TRBV27 to TRBJ1-6, with D perhaps TRBD1 (5 bases). The V and J ends lost 2 bases and 8 bases respectively, with 10 bases between them. Per the germline V gene, CDR1 is MNHEY and CDR2 is SMNVEV (reference sequence). The CDR3 has 14 residues. CDR3 nucleotides: TGTGCCAGCAGTTTAGGGGGGGGTGATTCACCCCTCCACTTT. It specifies CASSLGGGDSPLHF.

Concerning this clone: The sample contains more than one DNA sequence encoding this CDR3. V and J are TRBV11-3 and TRBJ2-5; 10 nucleotides match TRBD2. Per germline, CDR1 SGHNT and CDR2 YENEEA. This CDR3 comprises 15 residues. The trim removed 1 base at V and 5 bases at J, leaving 4 bases unmatched. CDR3 amino acids: CASSLGAGGPETQYF. Written as DNA, the CDR3 is TGTGCCAGCAGCTTAGGAGCGGGGGGGCCCGAGACCCAGTACTTC.

The chain recombines TRBV7-6 with TRBJ2-2, with 10 bases aligning to TRBD2. The CDR3 totals 16 residues. V trimming: 5 bases; J trimming: 0 bases; junction bases outside the gene matches: 3. The germline CDR1 and CDR2 sequences are SGHVS and FNYEAQ. The CDR3 sequence is CASSTGLAANTGELFF. The CDR3 DNA reads TGTGCCAGCAGCACCGGACTAGCGGCGAACACCGGGGAGCTGTTTTTT.

The chain employs TRBV2 and TRBJ2-4; D uncertain. The V gene's germline CDR1 is SNHLY and CDR2 FYNNEI. There are 12 residues in the CDR3. Trimming shortened V by 3 bases and J by 6 bases, and 6 bases separated the two germline ends. For the CDR3, the DNA is TGTGCCAGCAGTGATGAGGCAAACATTCAGTACTTC. Protein product: CASSDEANIQYF.

This chain joins TRBV7-9 and TRBJ1-2; tentatively, D is TRBD1 (6 bases). Germline loops: CDR1 SEHNR, CDR2 FQNEAQ (reference sequence). This CDR3 comprises 15 residues. V dropped 3 bases and J dropped 0 bases, with 11 bases sitting between them. The CDR3 nucleotides are TGTGCCAGCAGCTTCAGCAGGGGTCCTAACTATGGCTACACCTTC. It specifies CASSFSRGPNYGYTF.

The chain carries TRBV7-9 and TRBJ1-2, with TRBD1 identical over 7 bases. This CDR3 has 14 amino acids. Germline-derived CDR1 and CDR2 are SEHNR and FQNEAQ (reference sequence). The ends lost 3 bases at V and 8 bases at J; junction bases unmatched: 9. In nucleotides, the CDR3 is TGTGCCAGCAGCTTCACAGGGGCTGAAAGGGGCTACACCTTC. Its protein is CASSFTGAERGYTF.

Only one count was recorded for this clone. V gene TRBV5-1 combines with J gene TRBJ2-1; 9 bases fit TRBD2. The V gene end was trimmed by 2 bases and the J gene end by 10 bases; junction bases not matched to a gene: 10. Germline V lookup: CDR1 SGHRS, CDR2 YFSETQ. The CDR3 runs 15 residues. The CDR3 spells CASSLGLAGPLEQFF. In nucleotides, the CDR3 is TGCGCCAGCAGCTTAGGGCTAGCGGGACCCTTAGAGCAGTTCTTC.

The rearrangement joins TRBV5-1 to TRBJ2-3; TRBD2 aligns across 7 bases. This CDR3 has 16 amino acids. The trim removed 1 base at V and 0 bases at J, leaving 5 bases unmatched. CDR1 is SGHRS and CDR2 is YFSETQ in the germline V gene. The CDR3 coding sequence is TGCGCCAGCAGCTTGTTGGCTAGCGGAAGCACAGATACGCAGTATTTT. Its translation is CASSLLASGSTDTQYF.

This clone has just one count. The genes are TRBV11-3 and TRBJ2-7; 9 bases are shared with TRBD1. This CDR3 has 16 amino acids. Germline assignment: CDR1 SGHNT and CDR2 YENEEA. V lost 3 bases and J lost 6; bases outside the gene matches: 12. This CDR3 reads CASSFISWTGEAEQYF. CDR3 DNA sequence: TGTGCCAGCAGCTTCATTTCGTGGACAGGGGAGGCCGAGCAGTACTTC.

The rearrangement joins TRBV6-5 to TRBJ2-1; 15 bases agree with TRBD2. Germline V gene data show CDR1 as MNHEY and CDR2 as SVGAGI. CDR3 length: 15 amino acids. With 7 bases clipped from V and 14 bases from J, the junction kept 12 bases outside the gene matches. For the CDR3, the DNA is TGTGCCAGCAAACCCCCGGGACTAGCGGGAGGTAGGGAGTTCTTC. This sequence encodes CASKPPGLAGGREFF.

The CDR3 loop reads CASSRLAGGHEGETQYF. For the CDR3, the DNA is TGTGCCAGTAGCCGACTAGCGGGGGGCCACGAAGGGGAGACCCAGTACTTC. The rearrangement uses TRBV19 and TRBJ2-5; 13 bases are shared with TRBD2. Germline V gives CDR1 LNHDA, CDR2 SQIVND (reference sequence). The CDR3 totals 17 residues. The V segment lost 6 bases and the J segment 5 bases; nucleotides outside the gene matches: 12.

The chain links TRBV5-4 to TRBJ2-5, with 11 bases identical to TRBD2. Germline V CDR1 and CDR2: SGHNT, YYREEE (reference sequence). The CDR3 sequence is 16 residues long. V lost 4 bases to trimming and J lost 3 bases; unmatched junction nucleotides: 8. In DNA, the CDR3 is TGTGCCAGCAGCCCGGGAGGTAGCGGGGGGGAAGAGACCCAGTACTTC. Its protein is CASSPGGSGGEETQYF.

The J gene is TRBJ1-3, the V gene TRBV6-6, with TRBD1 as a possible D gene (6 bases). The V and J ends lost 7 bases and 7 bases respectively, with 17 bases between them. In germline, CDR1 is MNHNY, CDR2 SVGAGI (reference sequence). This CDR3 contains 14 residues. The CDR3 bases are TGTGCCAGCACCTTAGACAGGACCTGGAACACCATATATTTT. Residues: CASTLDRTWNTIYF.

This clone was seen just once. In nucleotides, the CDR3 is TGCGCCAGCAGCCAATTTACAGGGGCCCACTACGAGCAGTACTTC. Its translation is CASSQFTGAHYEQYF. The rearrangement joins TRBV4-3 to TRBJ2-7; TRBD1 matches at 7 bases. Germline CDR1 is LGHNA and CDR2 is YSLEER. V lost 2 bases to trimming and J lost 3 bases; unmatched junction nucleotides: 7. The CDR3 is 15 residues long.

The chain is built from TRBV6-5 and TRBJ1-5; TRBD1 aligns across 8 bases. Germline V lookup: CDR1 MNHEY, CDR2 SVGAGI. The CDR3 is made up of 15 amino acids. The ends lost 6 bases at V and 7 bases at J; junction bases unmatched: 11. The CDR3 spells CASSAYRGAGQPQHF. In nucleotides, the CDR3 is TGTGCCAGCAGCGCCTACAGGGGGGCGGGCCAGCCCCAGCATTTT.

This clone appeared a few times. The chain recombines TRBV7-2 with TRBJ2-1; 9 positions agree with TRBD1. Germline loops: CDR1 SGHTA, CDR2 FQGNSA. This CDR3 comprises 14 residues. The junction had 8 bases not matched to a gene; V was cut back by 8 bases and J by 6 bases. This CDR3 reads CASGGTGSGNEQFF. In DNA form, the CDR3 reads TGTGCCAGCGGAGGGACAGGGTCGGGCAATGAGCAGTTCTTC.

V gene TRBV4-3 combines with J gene TRBJ2-4, with TRBD1 matching over 8 bases. Germline values: CDR1 LGHNA, CDR2 YSLEER. V was pared by 4 bases and J by 3 bases, with 20 bases of the junction left unmatched. The CDR3 sequence is 20 residues long. The CDR3 coding sequence is TGCGCCAGCAGCCCTTCAAGGAGGGGGACAGGACCGTTTCGCAAAAACATTCAGTACTTC. Translation: CASSPSRRGTGPFRKNIQYF.